These 14 T cell receptor beta chains share one sample of origin, sequenced in a study of blood T cell repertoires in COVID-19. The table came from immunoSEQ multiplex PCR; TCRdb's copy has only in-frame clones and leaves some out. The sample yields 200,000 to 250,000 clones, 70% to 85% seen once. The specimen was PBMCs or T cells enriched from blood (not recorded which). The source is a man in his 60s who had recovered from COVID-19.

The chain carries TRBV7-2 and TRBJ1-2; D remains ambiguous. CDR3 length: 14 amino acids. Deletions cut 4 bases from V and 2 bases from J, with 11 bases between. Germline CDR1 is SGHTA and CDR2 is FQGNSA. The CDR3 reads CASSSRTGNYGYTF. The CDR3 bases are TGTGCCAGCAGCTCCCGGACGGGAAACTATGGCTACACCTTC.

This chain joins TRBV6-1 and TRBJ1-2; 7 positions match TRBD1. The CDR3 runs to 17 residues. Per germline, CDR1 MNHNS and CDR2 SASEGT. Germline trimming cut 2 bases from V and 2 bases from J; bases unmatched to any gene: 11. CDR3 protein: CASSEQPQGVGNYGYTF. In DNA form, the CDR3 reads TGTGCCAGCAGTGAACAGCCTCAGGGGGTCGGAAACTATGGCTACACCTTC.

This chain links TRBV2 with TRBJ1-5; TRBD1 agrees at 8 bases. The germline gives CDR1 SNHLY, CDR2 FYNNEI. Germline trimming cut 0 bases from V and 5 bases from J; bases unmatched to any gene: 3. This CDR3 has 15 amino acids. CDR3 bases: TGTGCCAGCAGTGAAGCGGGACAGGAGTATCAGCCCCAGCATTTT. Protein: CASSEAGQEYQPQHF.

This clone was counted a few times. This chain connects TRBV11-2 to TRBJ1-2; TRBD1 might be the D (5 bases). V lost 5 bases and J 5 bases, leaving 15 bases between the germline ends. The CDR3 length is 14 residues. Germline values: CDR1 SGHAT, CDR2 FQNNGV. In DNA, the CDR3 is TGTGCCAGCAGCCGAGGGACTCAGGAGTATGGCTACACCTTC. Translation gives CASSRGTQEYGYTF.

This chain uses TRBV3-1 (or the pseudogene TRBV3-2) with TRBJ2-1; D possibly corresponds to TRBD2 (6 bases). Trimming stripped 5 bases from V and 9 bases from J, with 11 bases between. This CDR3 contains 12 residues. Germline CDR1 LGHDT, CDR2 YNNKEL (reference sequence). The CDR3 DNA reads as TGTGCCAGCAGCGGTAGTAGCGGTGAGCAGTTCTTC. It translates to CASSGSSGEQFF.

The chain carries TRBV6-2 or TRBV6-3 and TRBJ2-7, with 7 bases that match TRBD1. After removal of 5 bases from V and 4 bases from J, the junction contained 11 bases not matched to a gene. The CDR3 loop spans 15 amino acids. Germline CDR1 MNHEY, CDR2 SVGEGT. This CDR3 is CASSDTGTERYEQYF. In nucleotides, the CDR3 is TGTGCCAGCAGTGACACCGGGACAGAGAGATACGAGCAGTACTTC.

The chain is built from TRBV5-8 and TRBJ1-3, with D perhaps matching TRBD1 (5 bases). The CDR3 totals 15 residues. V lost 4 bases and J 2 bases, leaving 13 bases between the germline ends. The germline V gene encodes CDR1 SGHTS and CDR2 YDEGEE. For the CDR3, the DNA is TGTGCCAGCAGCCGGCGAACGGGGGCTGGAAACACCATATATTTT. Protein sequence: CASSRRTGAGNTIYF.

The V gene is TRBV4-3, the J gene TRBJ2-6, with 11 bases lining up with TRBD1. Looked up from germline, CDR1 is LGHNA and CDR2 is YSLEER. The CDR3 totals 17 residues. The J segment lost 4 bases and the V segment lost 3 bases, leaving 5 bases of the junction unmatched. CDR3 sequence (DNA): TGCGCCAGCAGCCAGGGGACAGGGGGTCTGGGGGCCAACGTCCTGACTTTC. This gives the protein CASSQGTGGLGANVLTF.

V usage is TRBV29-1 and J usage is TRBJ1-1, with TRBD1 matching over 8 bases. V was pared by 6 bases and J by 1 base, with 4 bases of the junction left unmatched. Germline V gives CDR1 SQVTM, CDR2 ANQGSEA. This CDR3 is 13 amino acids long. The CDR3 nucleotides read TGCAGCGTGCAACAGGGGGGGAACACTGAAGCTTTCTTT. It is translated as CSVQQGGNTEAFF.

V gene TRBV18 combines with J gene TRBJ1-3; TRBD1 is a possible D gene (5 bases). Germline V gene lookup returns CDR1 KGHSH and CDR2 LQKENI. V dropped 3 bases and J dropped 3 bases, with 15 bases sitting between them. The CDR3 runs 16 residues. CDR3 nucleotide sequence: TGTGCCAGCTCACCCCCCGGAGGGACGAGTGGAAACACCATATATTTT. It specifies CASSPPGGTSGNTIYF.

The chain carries TRBV10-2 and TRBJ1-4; TRBD1 matches 9 bases. Germline lookup yields CDR1 WSHSY and CDR2 SAAADI. The CDR3 runs 16 residues. J lost 7 bases, V lost 3 bases, and 9 bases had no gene match. The CDR3 nucleotides read TGCGCCAGCAGTGACAACGCCGGGACAGGGCGTGAAAAACTGTTTTTT. Amino acids: CASSDNAGTGREKLFF.

The gene calls are TRBV19 and TRBJ1-4; D is perhaps TRBD1 (5 bases). The CDR3 length is 16 residues. The germline CDR1 and CDR2 sequences are LNHDA and SQIVND (reference sequence). The V end lost 4 bases, the J end lost 3 bases, and 15 bases lay between the germline ends. This CDR3 is CASSTKTVLSNEKLFF. The CDR3, as DNA: TGTGCCAGTAGTACGAAGACAGTACTCTCTAATGAAAAACTGTTTTTT.

J is TRBJ2-3 and V is TRBV5-1; 9 nucleotides agree with TRBD2. Losses at the gene ends were 2 bases for V and 4 bases for J; bases not matched to a gene: 5. CDR1 SGHRS and CDR2 YFSETQ come from the germline V gene. The CDR3 runs to 15 residues. The CDR3 here is CASSLVAGAPDTQYF. CDR3 in DNA: TGCGCCAGCAGCTTAGTAGCGGGGGCTCCAGATACGCAGTATTTT.

This clone has just one count. The chain carries TRBV29-1 and TRBJ2-3; TRBD1 is a possible D gene (6 bases). Germline loops: CDR1 SQVTM, CDR2 ANQGSEA. This CDR3 is built from 13 residues. The V end was cut by 7 bases, the J end by 1 base, with 12 bases between. This CDR3 is CSAPGEGTDTQYF. CDR3 DNA: TGCAGCGCGCCAGGGGAAGGCACAGATACGCAGTATTTT.